This is a list of T cell receptor beta chains from one sample in a study of T cells in localized non-small cell lung cancer. The table came from immunoSEQ multiplex PCR; TCRdb's copy has only in-frame clones and leaves some out. The sample shows approximately 14,000 clones, 89% of them seen only once. Sequencing was performed on peripheral blood mononuclear cells, taken before any cancer treatment. Receptors were obtained from a man aged 35-75 years with stage III lung adenocarcinoma. CDR3s include the opening cysteine and the closing phenylalanine or tryptophan. The order of the fields is clone size, J gene, V gene, D gene, CDR3 protein, CDR3 DNA. A D gene is named only where the DNA matches it firmly. Not every row has a clone size; where given, it reads once, few, many or a size class.

clone_size: NA
j_call: TRBJ1-6
v_call: TRBV5-1
d_call: TRBD1
cdr3_aa: CAVRDSDNSPLHF
cdr3_nt: TGCGCTGTCCGGGACAGCGATAATTCACCCCTCCACTTT

clone_size: NA
j_call: TRBJ2-1
v_call: TRBV4-3
d_call: TRBD2
cdr3_aa: CASSHSTSGIGNEQFF
cdr3_nt: TGCGCCAGCAGCCACTCGACTAGCGGGATAGGCAATGAGCAGTTCTTC

clone_size: NA
j_call: TRBJ2-1
v_call: TRBV28
d_call: NA
cdr3_aa: CASKGSEPYNEQFF
cdr3_nt: TGTGCCAGCAAAGGGTCCGAGCCCTATAATGAGCAGTTCTTC

clone_size: NA
j_call: TRBJ2-3
v_call: TRBV6-6
d_call: NA
cdr3_aa: CASSQGSTDTQYF
cdr3_nt: TGTGCCAGCAGTCAGGGCAGCACAGATACGCAGTATTTT

clone_size: once
j_call: TRBJ2-5
v_call: TRBV5-1
d_call: TRBD2
cdr3_aa: CASSPVTSGSTQYF
cdr3_nt: TGCGCCAGCAGCCCCGTTACTAGCGGGAGCACCCAGTACTTC

clone_size: NA
j_call: TRBJ1-1
v_call: TRBV19
d_call: TRBD1
cdr3_aa: CASSTPPQGGTEAFF
cdr3_nt: TGTGCCAGTAGTACCCCCCCCCAGGGGGGAACTGAAGCTTTCTTT

clone_size: NA
j_call: TRBJ2-2
v_call: TRBV15
d_call: NA
cdr3_aa: CATSRDQRNTGELFF
cdr3_nt: TGTGCCACCAGCAGAGATCAGAGGAACACCGGGGAGCTGTTTTTT

clone_size: NA
j_call: TRBJ2-7
v_call: TRBV7-2
d_call: NA
cdr3_aa: CASSFKGVTYEQYF
cdr3_nt: TGTGCCAGCAGCTTTAAGGGGGTTACCTACGAGCAGTACTTC

clone_size: once
j_call: TRBJ2-4
v_call: TRBV6-1
d_call: NA
cdr3_aa: CASSRDKGPNIQYF
cdr3_nt: TGTGCCAGTTCCCGAGACAAGGGCCCAAACATTCAGTACTTC

clone_size: once
j_call: TRBJ2-1
v_call: TRBV18
d_call: NA
cdr3_aa: CASSLRDNEQFF
cdr3_nt: TGTGCCAGCTCACTCAGGGACAATGAGCAGTTCTTC

clone_size: NA
j_call: TRBJ1-2
v_call: TRBV29-1
d_call: TRBD1
cdr3_aa: CSARTGDRGYTF
cdr3_nt: TGCAGCGCCCGAACAGGGGACCGAGGCTACACCTTC

clone_size: NA
j_call: TRBJ1-2
v_call: TRBV7-2
d_call: NA
cdr3_aa: CASSLVGYGYTF
cdr3_nt: TGTGCCAGCAGCTTAGTGGGGTATGGCTACACCTTC

clone_size: NA
j_call: TRBJ2-5
v_call: TRBV6-1
d_call: NA
cdr3_aa: CASSKTPNREETQYF
cdr3_nt: TGTGCCAGCAGTAAAACCCCGAACAGGGAAGAGACCCAGTACTTC

clone_size: NA
j_call: TRBJ2-7
v_call: TRBV27
d_call: TRBD2
cdr3_aa: CASSWAGDSYEQYF
cdr3_nt: TGTGCCAGCAGTTGGGCGGGAGATTCCTACGAGCAGTACTTC

clone_size: NA
j_call: TRBJ1-5
v_call: TRBV27
d_call: NA
cdr3_aa: CASKLAFRSNQPQHF
cdr3_nt: TGTGCCAGCAAGCTGGCCTTCCGGAGCAATCAGCCCCAGCATTTT

clone_size: once
j_call: TRBJ1-3
v_call: TRBV10-3
d_call: NA
cdr3_aa: CAITEGSGNTIYF
cdr3_nt: TGTGCCATCACCGAGGGTTCTGGAAACACCATATATTTT

clone_size: NA
j_call: TRBJ1-5
v_call: TRBV2
d_call: NA
cdr3_aa: CASRQYSNQPQHF
cdr3_nt: TGTGCCAGCAGACAGTATAGCAATCAGCCCCAGCATTTT

clone_size: once
j_call: TRBJ2-7
v_call: TRBV5-4
d_call: TRBD1
cdr3_aa: CASSATTGDPSEQYF
cdr3_nt: TGTGCCAGCAGCGCTACGACAGGGGACCCCTCCGAGCAGTACTTC

clone_size: NA
j_call: TRBJ1-5
v_call: TRBV30
d_call: NA
cdr3_aa: CAWSTRSNQPQHF
cdr3_nt: TGTGCCTGGAGTACCAGGAGCAATCAGCCCCAGCATTTT

clone_size: NA
j_call: TRBJ2-1
v_call: TRBV29-1
d_call: TRBD2
cdr3_aa: CSVVAGRTESSYNEQFF
cdr3_nt: TGCAGCGTAGTAGCGGGCCGAACCGAAAGCTCCTACAATGAGCAGTTCTTC

clone_size: NA
j_call: TRBJ2-5
v_call: TRBV7-9
d_call: TRBD1
cdr3_aa: CASSLTGSGQETQYF
cdr3_nt: TGTGCCAGCAGCTTGACAGGGTCGGGGCAAGAGACCCAGTACTTC

clone_size: NA
j_call: TRBJ2-2
v_call: TRBV5-1
d_call: TRBD1
cdr3_aa: CASRQGASTGELFF
cdr3_nt: TGCGCCAGCCGACAGGGGGCGTCTACCGGGGAGCTGTTTTTT

clone_size: NA
j_call: TRBJ2-7
v_call: TRBV29-1
d_call: TRBD2
cdr3_aa: CSVEMASGSYEQYF
cdr3_nt: TGCAGCGTTGAAATGGCTAGCGGGAGCTACGAGCAGTACTTC

clone_size: NA
j_call: TRBJ2-4
v_call: TRBV19
d_call: TRBD2
cdr3_aa: CASSIGGGSVKNIQYF
cdr3_nt: TGTGCCAGTAGTATAGGGGGCGGGAGTGTCAAAAACATTCAGTACTTC

clone_size: NA
j_call: TRBJ1-2
v_call: TRBV28
d_call: NA
cdr3_aa: CASTEQLPNYGYTF
cdr3_nt: TGTGCCAGCACAGAACAGCTACCTAACTATGGCTACACCTTC

clone_size: NA
j_call: TRBJ2-5
v_call: TRBV18
d_call: NA
cdr3_aa: CASSPLISLETQYF
cdr3_nt: TGTGCCAGCTCACCATTGATTTCTCTAGAGACCCAGTACTTC

clone_size: few
j_call: TRBJ1-2
v_call: TRBV7-6
d_call: NA
cdr3_aa: CASSFPGGYGYTF
cdr3_nt: TGTGCCAGCAGCTTCCCGGGAGGGTATGGCTACACCTTC

clone_size: NA
j_call: TRBJ2-1
v_call: TRBV7-2
d_call: TRBD2
cdr3_aa: CASSFVPRLAANNEQFF
cdr3_nt: TGTGCCAGCAGCTTCGTCCCCCGACTAGCGGCAAACAATGAGCAGTTCTTC

clone_size: NA
j_call: TRBJ2-3
v_call: TRBV28
d_call: NA
cdr3_aa: CASSTPNTDTQYF
cdr3_nt: TGTGCCAGCAGTACCCCCAACACAGATACGCAGTATTTT

clone_size: NA
j_call: TRBJ2-3
v_call: TRBV11-3
d_call: TRBD1
cdr3_aa: CASSYRGVTDTQYF
cdr3_nt: TGTGCCAGCAGTTACAGGGGAGTCACAGATACGCAGTATTTT

clone_size: NA
j_call: TRBJ2-1
v_call: TRBV27
d_call: TRBD2
cdr3_aa: CASSLLLADNEQFF
cdr3_nt: TGTGCCAGCAGTTTATTACTAGCGGACAATGAGCAGTTCTTC

clone_size: NA
j_call: TRBJ2-1
v_call: TRBV27
d_call: NA
cdr3_aa: CASSPTPYSGSEFF
cdr3_nt: TGTGCCAGCAGTCCTACCCCCTATAGCGGCTCGGAGTTCTTC

clone_size: large
j_call: TRBJ2-1
v_call: TRBV6-4
d_call: NA
cdr3_aa: CASSDSLGGAEQFF
cdr3_nt: TGTGCCAGCAGTGACTCGTTGGGGGGAGCTGAGCAGTTCTTC

clone_size: once
j_call: TRBJ2-2
v_call: TRBV5-1
d_call: NA
cdr3_aa: CASSMGDTGELFF
cdr3_nt: TGCGCCAGCAGCATGGGAGACACCGGGGAGCTGTTTTTT

clone_size: NA
j_call: TRBJ2-1
v_call: TRBV19
d_call: NA
cdr3_aa: CASSKASAGNEQFF
cdr3_nt: TGTGCCAGTAGTAAGGCGTCAGCGGGCAATGAGCAGTTCTTC

clone_size: NA
j_call: TRBJ2-1
v_call: TRBV4-3
d_call: TRBD2
cdr3_aa: CASSQASGRASGEQFF
cdr3_nt: TGCGCCAGCAGCCAAGCTAGCGGGAGGGCCTCGGGTGAGCAGTTCTTC

clone_size: NA
j_call: TRBJ2-3
v_call: TRBV6-4
d_call: NA
cdr3_aa: CASSYAPRGSTDTQYF
cdr3_nt: TGTGCCAGCAGCTACGCCCCGAGGGGAAGCACAGATACGCAGTATTTT

clone_size: NA
j_call: TRBJ1-1
v_call: TRBV15
d_call: TRBD1
cdr3_aa: CATSSGGQSNTEAFF
cdr3_nt: TGTGCCACCAGCAGCGGGGGACAGTCGAACACTGAAGCTTTCTTT

clone_size: NA
j_call: TRBJ2-7
v_call: TRBV2
d_call: NA
cdr3_aa: CASSRTETSYEQYF
cdr3_nt: TGTGCCAGCAGCCGAACCGAGACTTCCTACGAGCAGTACTTC

clone_size: once
j_call: TRBJ2-4
v_call: TRBV7-2
d_call: TRBD1
cdr3_aa: CASSLGIRDRQYF
cdr3_nt: TGTGCCAGCAGCTTGGGAATCCGGGACAGGCAGTACTTC

clone_size: NA
j_call: TRBJ2-5
v_call: TRBV4-3
d_call: NA
cdr3_aa: CASSLSRVQLPETQYF
cdr3_nt: TGCGCCAGCAGCCTCTCCCGGGTCCAATTACCAGAGACCCAGTACTTC

clone_size: NA
j_call: TRBJ1-2
v_call: TRBV28
d_call: NA
cdr3_aa: CASSVAPGQGIYGYTF
cdr3_nt: TGTGCCAGCTCGGTGGCCCCCGGCCAGGGGATCTATGGCTACACCTTC